This entry lists 32 T cell receptor beta chains sequenced from one sample in a study of CD8+CD57+ T cells in acquired aplastic anemia. Investigators profiled TCR beta VDJ and CDR3 from genomic DNA template. One entry per CDR3 protein, called by TCRdb with MiXCR from the reads. The sample includes about 110,000 distinct CDR3 sequences, less than 65% of them seen just once. Sequencing used sorted CD4+, CD8+, or CD8+CD57+ T cells (not recorded which) from PBMCs. The receptors originated from a human donor in good health, serving as a control.

This clonotype was seen at least ten times. The chain employs TRBV20-1 and TRBJ2-7; 10 nucleotides match TRBD1. Germline CDR1 is DFQATT and CDR2 is SNEGSKA (reference sequence). J lost 5 bases, V lost 5 bases, and 9 bases had no gene match. This CDR3 spans 14 amino acids. CDR3 loop: CSALPTDRGDEQYF. CDR3 nucleotides: TGCAGTGCTCTTCCAACGGACAGGGGGGACGAGCAGTACTTC.

This clonotype was counted ten times or more. The chain carries TRBV20-1 and TRBJ2-1; tentative D call: TRBD1 (6 bases). The germline gives CDR1 DFQATT, CDR2 SNEGSKA (reference sequence). V was pared by 6 bases and J by 6 bases, with 15 bases between. The CDR3 extends over 13 amino acids. The CDR3 DNA is TGCAGTGCAAAACAGGGTTTTGGCAATGAGCAGTTCTTC. Residues: CSAKQGFGNEQFF.

In this sample, this clonotype turned up a few times. This rearrangement joins TRBV27 to TRBJ1-1, with D perhaps matching TRBD1 (5 bases). Germline CDR1 is MNHEY and CDR2 is SMNVEV (reference sequence). This CDR3 contains 13 residues. The ends were cut back, 0 bases at V and 4 bases at J, with 6 bases in the middle. The CDR3 coding sequence is TGTGCCAGCAGTTTATCTAGGGGCACTGAAGCTTTCTTT. The encoded protein is CASSLSRGTEAFF.

In this sample, this clonotype turned up a few times. A much larger clone is a single base away; this may be a read error. The chain combines TRBV9 with TRBJ2-1, with D perhaps matching TRBD2 (6 bases). This CDR3 region has 15 residues. Germline-derived CDR1 and CDR2 are SGDLS and YYNGEE. This CDR3 is CASTVEVGSGGEQFF. CDR3 DNA sequence: TGTGCCAGCACCGTAGAAGTTGGTAGCGGAGGTGAGCAGTTCTTC.

This clonotype was seen at least ten times. This chain uses TRBV5-4 with TRBJ2-1; 11 bases line up with TRBD2. With 4 bases clipped from V and 3 bases from J, the junction kept 3 bases outside the gene matches. The CDR3 covers 15 residues. CDR1 is SGHNT and CDR2 is YYREEE in the germline V gene (reference sequence). CDR3 protein: CASSTSGGYYNEQFF. For the CDR3, the DNA is TGTGCCAGCAGCACTAGCGGGGGTTACTACAATGAGCAGTTCTTC.

CDR3 sequence reads: CASSGGGRGPPPYEQYF. The DNA of the CDR3 is TGTGCCAGCAGTGGGGGGGGCAGGGGGCCTCCCCCCTACGAGCAGTACTTC. The chain recombines TRBV25-1 with TRBJ2-7, with D possibly being TRBD1 (8 bases). The CDR3 runs to 17 residues. The V gene's germline CDR1 is MGHDK and CDR2 SYGVNS. V lost 4 bases to trimming and J lost 2 bases, with 21 bases between them.

The chain couples TRBV19 to TRBJ2-1; 13 bases fit TRBD2. Losses at the gene ends were 3 bases for V and 7 bases for J; bases not matched to a gene: 3. This CDR3 comprises 15 residues. CDR1 LNHDA and CDR2 SQIVND come from the germline V gene (reference sequence). The CDR3 DNA is TGTGCCAGTAGTATCGGGACTAGCGGGGTGAATGAGCAGTTCTTC. Its translation is CASSIGTSGVNEQFF.

V usage is TRBV5-1 and J usage is TRBJ2-7, with D perhaps matching TRBD2 (5 bases). The length of the CDR3 is 11 residues. Germline CDR1 SGHRS, CDR2 YFSETQ. V lost 5 bases, J lost 5 bases, and 8 bases lay in between. CDR3 nucleotide sequence: TGCGCCAGCAGAAGCGGAAACGAGCAGTACTTC. Protein: CASRSGNEQYF.

The chain has TRBV2 and TRBJ2-7; tentatively, D is TRBD1 (5 bases). The V gene lost 6 bases and the J gene lost 4 bases, with 7 bases spanning the gap. The CDR3 is made up of 11 amino acids. Germline V gene sequence: CDR1 SNHLY, CDR2 FYNNEI. CDR3 in DNA: TGTGCCAGCAGACAGGCTTACGAGCAGTACTTC. Protein: CASRQAYEQYF.

On this clonotype itself: The final CDR3 position lacks the conserved phenylalanine or tryptophan, pointing to a likely read error. The rearrangement links TRBV29-1 to TRBJ2-7; tentatively, D is TRBD1 (5 bases). Trimming removed 1 base from V and 5 bases from J, with 9 bases in between. Germline values: CDR1 SQVTM, CDR2 ANQGSEA. The CDR3 is made up of 12 amino acids. For the CDR3, the DNA is TGCAGCGTTGAAGCAGGGTCTCACGAGCAGTACCTC. This gives the protein CSVEAGSHEQYL.

This clonotype was observed a few times. The V and J genes are TRBV15 and TRBJ1-5; 7 nucleotides agree with TRBD1. Trimming took 1 base from V and 7 from J; bases not matched to a gene: 7. The CDR3 length is 15 residues. Germline V gene sequence: CDR1 LNHNV, CDR2 YYDKDF (reference sequence). This CDR3 is CATSRGGGPRQPQHF. In DNA, the CDR3 is TGTGCCACCAGCAGAGGAGGGGGCCCGAGACAGCCCCAGCATTTT. The full variable domain, in which reference TRBV15 and TRBJ1-5 provide the parts outside the CDR3, is DAMVIQNPRYQVTQFGKPVTLSCSQTLNHNVMYWYQQKSSQAPKLLFHYYDKDFNNEADTPDNFQSRRPNTSFCFLDIRSPGLGDTAMYLCATSRGGGPRQPQHFGDGTRLSIL.

This clonotype was recorded only once. V usage is TRBV19 and J usage is TRBJ2-5, with D possibly matching TRBD1 (6 bases). With 3 bases removed from V and 0 bases from J, the gap between germline ends came to 8 bases. Germline CDR1 LNHDA, CDR2 SQIVND (reference sequence). CDR3 length: 14 residues. CDR3: CASSIDRYQETQYF. The DNA of the CDR3 is TGTGCCAGTAGTATCGACAGGTACCAAGAGACCCAGTACTTC.

This chain's CDR3 is CASSPRQGPYEQYF. Here the CDR3 DNA reads TGTGCCAGCAGCCCTAGACAGGGCCCCTACGAGCAGTACTTC. J is TRBJ2-7 and V is TRBV7-8, with 7 bases that match TRBD1. This CDR3 contains 14 residues. Looked up from germline, CDR1 is SGHVS and CDR2 is FQNEAQ. Trimming removed 5 bases from V and 2 bases from J; junction bases left unmatched: 6.

This rearrangement joins TRBV7-8 to TRBJ2-3, with 15 nucleotides matching TRBD2. V lost 1 base, J lost 4 bases, and 3 bases stayed unmatched. The germline V gene has CDR1 SGHVS and CDR2 FQNEAQ. This CDR3 comprises 17 residues. The CDR3 DNA is TGTGCCAGCAGCTTAGGGACTAGCGGGGGGGTTGCAGATACGCAGTATTTT. It codes for CASSLGTSGGVADTQYF.

The rearrangement uses TRBV10-2 and TRBJ2-7, with no clear D. The V end lost 3 bases, the J end lost 0 bases, and 6 bases lay between the germline ends. Germline V gene sequence: CDR1 WSHSY, CDR2 SAAADI. This CDR3 has 13 amino acids. CDR3 protein: CASSDQISYEQYF. Here the CDR3 DNA reads TGCGCCAGCAGTGACCAGATCTCCTACGAGCAGTACTTC.

This clonotype has ten or more counts. The chain uses TRBV10-2 and TRBJ2-7; TRBD1 agrees at 9 bases. The V and J ends lost 8 bases and 2 bases, in that order; junction bases with no gene match: 4. The CDR3 is 13 amino acids. Looked up from germline, CDR1 is WSHSY and CDR2 is SAAADI. The CDR3 loop reads CASRDRVAYEQYF. CDR3 DNA sequence: TGCGCCAGCCGGGACAGGGTGGCCTACGAGCAGTACTTC.

This clonotype has a count of ten or more. This rearrangement joins TRBV20-1 to TRBJ2-5; a weak D match, TRBD2 (7 bases). V was cut by 1 base and J by 3 bases, with 12 bases left in between. Germline CDR1 DFQATT, CDR2 SNEGSKA (reference sequence). The length of the CDR3 is 14 residues. The CDR3 is CSARGGGLEETQYF. The CDR3 coding sequence is TGCAGTGCTAGAGGGGGGGGCCTTGAAGAGACCCAGTACTTC.

The chain uses TRBV7-2 and TRBJ1-4; 8 bases agree with TRBD1. The length of the CDR3 is 15 residues. CDR1 is SGHTA, CDR2 FQGNSA, per germline. V trimming: 5 bases; J trimming: 8 bases; junction bases outside the gene matches: 10. CDR3 sequence (DNA): TGTGCCAGCAGCACAGGACAGGGTAGAGGGGAAAAACTGTTTTTT. It is translated as CASSTGQGRGEKLFF. Complete variable domain (other parts from reference TRBV7-2 and TRBJ1-4): GAGVSQSPSNKVTEKGKDVELRCDPISGHTALYWYRQSLGQGLEFLIYFQGNSAPDKSGLPSDRFSAERTGGSVSTLTIQRTQQEDSAVYLCASSTGQGRGEKLFFGSGTQLSVL.

This clonotype came up many times. V is TRBV6-4 and J is TRBJ1-1, with 7 bases lining up with TRBD1. The CDR3 totals 13 residues. After removal of 6 bases from V and 1 base from J, the junction contained 2 bases not matched to a gene. Germline-derived CDR1 and CDR2 are MRHNA and SNTAGT. This CDR3 reads CASRQGTNTEAFF. DNA of the CDR3: TGTGCCAGCAGACAGGGGACGAACACTGAAGCTTTCTTT.

This clonotype was seen many times. In DNA, the CDR3 is TGTGCCAGCAGTTACAGGGGGCAGAATCAGCCCCAGCATTTT. The encoded protein is CASSYRGQNQPQHF. The V call is TRBV27, the J call TRBJ1-5, with TRBD1 matching over 9 bases. Losses at the gene ends were 4 bases for V and 4 bases for J; bases not matched to a gene: 2. The CDR3 runs 14 residues. Germline CDR1 reads MNHEY; CDR2 reads SMNVEV (reference sequence).

There are many counts of this clonotype. CDR3 protein: CATSPRSGVEQFF. DNA of the CDR3: TGTGCCACCAGTCCCCGGAGTGGAGTTGAGCAGTTCTTC. The chain uses TRBV24-1 and TRBJ2-1; no clear D. Between the trimmed V and J ends, which lost 6 bases and 9 bases, there was a span of 14 bases. Germline CDR1 and CDR2: KGHDR and SFDVKD. The CDR3 has 13 amino acids.

The chain is built from TRBV4-1 and TRBJ1-3; D is unclear. Germline lookup yields CDR1 MGHRA and CDR2 YSYEKL. This CDR3 has 14 amino acids. The V end lost 1 base, the J end lost 4 bases, and 8 bases lay between the germline ends. This chain's CDR3 is CASSQGPAGNTIYF. CDR3 nucleotide sequence: TGCGCCAGCAGCCAAGGACCTGCGGGAAACACCATATATTTT.

This clonotype was picked up many times. V gene TRBV20-1 combines with J gene TRBJ2-5, with TRBD1 as a possible D gene (6 bases). The ends were cut back, 3 bases at V and 5 bases at J, with 13 bases in the middle. CDR3 length: 13 amino acids. Germline V gene lookup returns CDR1 DFQATT and CDR2 SNEGSKA (reference sequence). CDR3 residues: CSASSGAWETQYF. The CDR3 coding sequence is TGCAGTGCTAGTTCAGGGGCTTGGGAGACCCAGTACTTC.

The chain links TRBV19 to TRBJ2-3; a possible D gene is TRBD1 (6 bases). From germline, CDR1 is LNHDA and CDR2 SQIVND (reference sequence). V lost 3 bases to trimming and J lost 11 bases, with 15 bases between them. The CDR3 has 13 amino acids. The CDR3 loop reads CASSMATGGEQYF. The CDR3 nucleotides read TGTGCCAGTAGTATGGCGACAGGCGGTGAGCAGTATTTT. Complete variable domain (other parts from reference TRBV19 and TRBJ2-3): DGGITQSPKYLFRKEGQNVTLSCEQNLNHDAMYWYRQDPGQGLRLIYYSQIVNDFQKGDIAEGYSVSREKKESFPLTVTSAQKNPTAFYLCASSMATGGEQYFGPGTRLTVL.

Only a few counts were recorded for this clonotype. A much larger clone lies one base from this, so it may be a read error. The gene calls are TRBV12-3 or TRBV12-4 and TRBJ2-5; 9 bases fit TRBD1. The junction had 10 bases not matched to a gene; V was cut back by 5 bases and J by 9 bases. The CDR3 sequence is 14 residues long. The DNA of the CDR3 is TGTGCCAGCAGTGGGGACAGGGACGTGGAGGCCCAGTACTTC. This sequence encodes CASSGDRDVEAQYF.

This clonotype was seen at least ten times. This chain links TRBV7-3 with TRBJ1-1; D gene uncertain. Looked up from germline, CDR1 is SGHTA and CDR2 is FQGTGA. V was trimmed by 2 bases and J by 6 bases, leaving 13 bases between them. The CDR3 is 14 residues long. The CDR3 bases are TGTGCCAGCAGCTTAGAGGTCGGGGTTGCTGAAGCTTTCTTT. Protein: CASSLEVGVAEAFF.

The chain uses TRBV7-3 and TRBJ2-3; 9 bases line up with TRBD2. J gave up 5 bases and V 5 bases, and 5 bases lay outside the gene matches. The CDR3 runs 14 residues. Germline CDR1 and CDR2: SGHTA and FQGTGA. The CDR3 loop is CASSQRGAGDTQYF. The CDR3 nucleotides are TGTGCCAGCAGCCAGCGGGGGGCAGGAGATACGCAGTATTTT.

The CDR3 region has the DNA TGTGCCACCAGCAGAGATCGGGGATTGAACACTGAAGCTTTCTTT. Translation gives CATSRDRGLNTEAFF. V usage is TRBV15 and J usage is TRBJ1-1, with no clear D. The V and J ends lost 0 bases and 0 bases respectively, with 8 bases between them. The germline CDR1 and CDR2 sequences are LNHNV and YYDKDF (reference sequence). This CDR3 region has 15 residues.

In regard to this clonotype: An end of the junction differs from the germline gene, which may be a read error. V is TRBV10-3 and J is TRBJ1-2; TRBD1 matches at 7 bases. Germline V gives CDR1 ENHRY, CDR2 SYGVKD. The CDR3 totals 13 residues. The CDR3 DNA sequence: TGTGCCAGCAGTTACGGGACAGACCATGGCTACACCTTC. As protein: CASSYGTDHGYTF.

This clonotype has ten or more counts. V usage is TRBV20-1 and J usage is TRBJ2-1; a possible D gene is TRBD1 (6 bases). Germline V gives CDR1 DFQATT, CDR2 SNEGSKA (reference sequence). The CDR3 sequence is 17 residues long. Deletions cut 0 bases from V and 5 bases from J, with 20 bases between. The CDR3 nucleotides are TGCAGTGCTAGAGATCTTGGGTGGCAGGGGCAAGACAATGAGCAGTTCTTC. Translation gives CSARDLGWQGQDNEQFF.

This clonotype has ten or more counts. V gene TRBV5-1 combines with J gene TRBJ1-2; 10 nucleotides agree with TRBD1. This CDR3 comprises 17 residues. CDR1 and CDR2 from the germline V gene are SGHRS and YFSETQ. Trimming cost V 1 base and J 6 bases; bases outside gene matches: 12. The CDR3 nucleotides read TGCGCCAGCAGCTTGACCGGGACAGGGGTAGAATCGGATGGCTACACCTTC. Translating gives CASSLTGTGVESDGYTF.

The genes are TRBV30 and TRBJ1-2; a possible D gene is TRBD1 (5 bases). The CDR3 has 12 amino acids. Germline V gene lookup returns CDR1 GTSNPN and CDR2 SVGIG (reference sequence). V was shortened by 8 bases and J by 4 bases, with 14 bases between the two germline ends. In nucleotides, the CDR3 is TGTGCCACCGTCGACAGCTCCTATGGCTACACCTTC. This sequence encodes CATVDSSYGYTF.